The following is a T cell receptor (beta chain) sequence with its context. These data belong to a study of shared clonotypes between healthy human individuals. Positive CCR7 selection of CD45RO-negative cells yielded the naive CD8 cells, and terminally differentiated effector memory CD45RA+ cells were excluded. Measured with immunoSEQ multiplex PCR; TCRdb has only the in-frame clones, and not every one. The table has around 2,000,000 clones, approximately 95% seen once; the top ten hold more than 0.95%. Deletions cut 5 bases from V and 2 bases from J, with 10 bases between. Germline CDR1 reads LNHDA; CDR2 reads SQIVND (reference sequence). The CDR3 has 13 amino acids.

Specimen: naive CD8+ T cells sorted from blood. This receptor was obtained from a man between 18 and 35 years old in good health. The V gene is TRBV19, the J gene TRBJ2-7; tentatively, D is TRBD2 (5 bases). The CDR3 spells CASSPGFPYEQYF. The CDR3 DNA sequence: TGTGCCAGTAGTCCGGGATTTCCCTACGAGCAGTACTTC. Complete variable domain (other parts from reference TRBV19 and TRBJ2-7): DGGITQSPKYLFRKEGQNVTLSCEQNLNHDAMYWYRQDPGQGLRLIYYSQIVNDFQKGDIAEGYSVSREKKESFPLTVTSAQKNPTAFYLCASSPGFPYEQYFGPGTRLTVT.